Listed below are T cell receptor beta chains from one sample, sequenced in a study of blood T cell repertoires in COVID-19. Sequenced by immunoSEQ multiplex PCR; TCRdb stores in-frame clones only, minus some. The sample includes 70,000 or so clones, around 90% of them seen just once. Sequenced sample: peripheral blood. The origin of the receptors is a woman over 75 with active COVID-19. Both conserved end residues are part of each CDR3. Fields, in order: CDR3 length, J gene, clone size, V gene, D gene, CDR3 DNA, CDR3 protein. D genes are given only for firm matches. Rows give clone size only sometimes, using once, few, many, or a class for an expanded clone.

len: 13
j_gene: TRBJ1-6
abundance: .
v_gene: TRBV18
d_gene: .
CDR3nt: TGTGCCAGCTCACTCAGCGATAATTCACCCCTCCACTTT
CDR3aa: CASSLSDNSPLHF

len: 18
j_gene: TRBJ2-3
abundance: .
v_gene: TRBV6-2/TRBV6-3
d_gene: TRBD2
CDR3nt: TGTGCCAGCAGTTACAGTTACAGGGGACTAGCGGCCACAGATACGCAGTATTTT
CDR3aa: CASSYSYRGLAATDTQYF

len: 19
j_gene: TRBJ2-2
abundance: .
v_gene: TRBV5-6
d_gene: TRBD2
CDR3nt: TGTGCCAGCAGCACATACTCTAGCGGGAGGGCCGGGGACACCGGGGAGCTGTTTTTT
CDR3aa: CASSTYSSGRAGDTGELFF

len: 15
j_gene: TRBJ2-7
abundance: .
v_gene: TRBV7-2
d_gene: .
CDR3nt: TGTGCCAGCAGTTGGTTTGGGGCCCTAGGGTACGAGCAGTACTTC
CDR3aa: CASSWFGALGYEQYF

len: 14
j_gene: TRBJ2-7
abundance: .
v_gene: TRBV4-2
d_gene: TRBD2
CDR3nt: TGTGCCAGCAGCCCCGGACTAGTTTATGACGAGCAGTACTTC
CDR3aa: CASSPGLVYDEQYF

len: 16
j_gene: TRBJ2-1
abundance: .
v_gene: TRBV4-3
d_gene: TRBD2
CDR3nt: TGCGCCAGCAGCCAAGAGCGGGAGGACACCTACAATGAGCAGTTCTTC
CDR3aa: CASSQEREDTYNEQFF

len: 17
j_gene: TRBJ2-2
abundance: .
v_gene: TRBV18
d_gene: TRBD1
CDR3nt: TGTGCCAGCTCACCACGAGCAGGGGGATCGAACACCGGGGAGCTGTTTTTT
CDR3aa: CASSPRAGGSNTGELFF

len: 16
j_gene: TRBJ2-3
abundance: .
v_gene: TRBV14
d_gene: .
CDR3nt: TGTGCCAGCAGCCAAGTGGCGGCAGTCCGCACAGATACGCAGTATTTT
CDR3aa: CASSQVAAVRTDTQYF

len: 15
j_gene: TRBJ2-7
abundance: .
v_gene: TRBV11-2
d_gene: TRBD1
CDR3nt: TGTGCCAGCAGCCAGGGGACAGGTGGTCCTAGAGAGCAGTACTTC
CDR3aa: CASSQGTGGPREQYF

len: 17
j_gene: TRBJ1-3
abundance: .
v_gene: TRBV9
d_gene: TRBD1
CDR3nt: TGTGCCAGCAGCGTGGACAGGCAAAAAAGCTCTGGAAACACCATATATTTT
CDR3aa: CASSVDRQKSSGNTIYF

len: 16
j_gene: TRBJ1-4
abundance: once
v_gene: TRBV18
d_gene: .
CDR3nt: TGTGCCAGCTCTCAAGGGACACCTACAACTAATGAAAAACTGTTTTTT
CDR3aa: CASSQGTPTTNEKLFF

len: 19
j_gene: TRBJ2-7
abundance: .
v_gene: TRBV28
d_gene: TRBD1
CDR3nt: TGTGCCAGCAGTTTATTAGAGGGGGGAGGAGACAGGGGAATATACGAGCAGTACTTC
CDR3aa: CASSLLEGGGDRGIYEQYF

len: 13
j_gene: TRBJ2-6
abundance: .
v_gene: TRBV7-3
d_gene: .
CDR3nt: TGTGCCAGCAGTAGCTCTGGGGCCAACGTCCTGACTTTC
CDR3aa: CASSSSGANVLTF

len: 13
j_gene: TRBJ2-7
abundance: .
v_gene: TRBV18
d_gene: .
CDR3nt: TGTGCCAGCCATGCAGGGGGGTCCTACGAGCAGTACTTC
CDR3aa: CASHAGGSYEQYF

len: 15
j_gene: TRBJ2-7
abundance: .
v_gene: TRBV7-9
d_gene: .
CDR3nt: TGTGCCAGCAGCCCACCTATGGGCCCCACCTACGAGCAGTACTTC
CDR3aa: CASSPPMGPTYEQYF

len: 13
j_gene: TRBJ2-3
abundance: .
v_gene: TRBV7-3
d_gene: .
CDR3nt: TGTGCCAGCAGCTTCCGGGACACAGATACGCAGTATTTT
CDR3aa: CASSFRDTDTQYF

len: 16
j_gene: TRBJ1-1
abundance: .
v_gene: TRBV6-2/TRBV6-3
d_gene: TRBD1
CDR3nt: TGTGCCAGCAGTTACCCGACAGGGGCCGAGAACACTGAAGCTTTCTTT
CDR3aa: CASSYPTGAENTEAFF

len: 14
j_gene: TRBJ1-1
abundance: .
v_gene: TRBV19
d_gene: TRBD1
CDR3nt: TGTGCCAGTAGTATGCAGGGGGGGAACACTGAAGCTTTCTTT
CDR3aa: CASSMQGGNTEAFF

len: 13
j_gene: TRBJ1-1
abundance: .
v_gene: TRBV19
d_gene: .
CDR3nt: TGTGCCAGTAATCTGGTGGGGCTAACTGAAGCTTTCTTT
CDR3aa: CASNLVGLTEAFF

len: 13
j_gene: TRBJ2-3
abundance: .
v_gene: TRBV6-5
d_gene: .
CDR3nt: TGTGCCAGCAGTTACCTCCTGACAGATACGCAGTATTTT
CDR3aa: CASSYLLTDTQYF

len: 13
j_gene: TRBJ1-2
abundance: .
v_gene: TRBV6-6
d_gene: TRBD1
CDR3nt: TGTGCCAGCAGCCCCTTAGGGACAGTCGGCTACACCTTC
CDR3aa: CASSPLGTVGYTF

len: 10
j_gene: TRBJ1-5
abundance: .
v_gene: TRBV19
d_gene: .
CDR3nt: TGTGCCACCCTTGATCAGCCCCAGCATTTT
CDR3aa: CATLDQPQHF

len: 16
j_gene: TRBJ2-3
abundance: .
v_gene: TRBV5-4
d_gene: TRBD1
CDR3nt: TGTGCCAGCAGCTCCCTGGCAGGGGGAGACACAGATACGCAGTATTTT
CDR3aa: CASSSLAGGDTDTQYF

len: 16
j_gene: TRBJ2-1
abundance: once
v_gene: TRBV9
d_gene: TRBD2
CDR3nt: TGTGCCAGCAGCTTAAGACTAGCGGGAGGGGTAGGGGAGCAGTTCTTC
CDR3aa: CASSLRLAGGVGEQFF

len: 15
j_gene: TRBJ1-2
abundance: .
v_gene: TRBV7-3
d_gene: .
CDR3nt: TGTGCCAGCAGCTTGGGAGGGATTTCTAACTATGGCTACACCTTC
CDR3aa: CASSLGGISNYGYTF

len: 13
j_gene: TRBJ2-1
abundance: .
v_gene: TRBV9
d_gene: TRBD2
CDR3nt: TGTGCCAGCAGCTCGCTGGGAGGGAATGAGCAGTTCTTC
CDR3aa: CASSSLGGNEQFF

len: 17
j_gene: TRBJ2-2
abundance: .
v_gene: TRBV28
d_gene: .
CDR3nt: TGTGCCAGCAGTCCGAGCTCGGGAGTCCTGAACACCGGGGAGCTGTTTTTT
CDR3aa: CASSPSSGVLNTGELFF

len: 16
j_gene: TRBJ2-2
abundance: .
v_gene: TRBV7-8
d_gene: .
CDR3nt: TGTGCCAGCAGCTTACTAGCACAACGCGACACCGGGGAGCTGTTTTTT
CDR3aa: CASSLLAQRDTGELFF

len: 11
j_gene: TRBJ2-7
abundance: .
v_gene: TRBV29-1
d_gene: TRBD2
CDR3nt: TGCAGCGTCGAACGGGGGGATGAGCAGTACTTC
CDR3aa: CSVERGDEQYF

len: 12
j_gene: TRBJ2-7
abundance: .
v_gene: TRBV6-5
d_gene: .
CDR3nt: TGTGCCAGCTCAAGCGGAGGATACGAGCAGTACTTC
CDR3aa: CASSSGGYEQYF

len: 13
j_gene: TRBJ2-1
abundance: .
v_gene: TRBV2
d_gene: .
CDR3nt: TGTGCCAGCAGTGAAGATTGGGGGGATGAGCAGTTCTTC
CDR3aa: CASSEDWGDEQFF

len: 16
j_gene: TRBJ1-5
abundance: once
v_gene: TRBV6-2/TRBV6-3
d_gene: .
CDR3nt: TGTGCCAGCAGCCTAACAGGGATCCATAGCAATCAGCCCCAGCATTTT
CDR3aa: CASSLTGIHSNQPQHF